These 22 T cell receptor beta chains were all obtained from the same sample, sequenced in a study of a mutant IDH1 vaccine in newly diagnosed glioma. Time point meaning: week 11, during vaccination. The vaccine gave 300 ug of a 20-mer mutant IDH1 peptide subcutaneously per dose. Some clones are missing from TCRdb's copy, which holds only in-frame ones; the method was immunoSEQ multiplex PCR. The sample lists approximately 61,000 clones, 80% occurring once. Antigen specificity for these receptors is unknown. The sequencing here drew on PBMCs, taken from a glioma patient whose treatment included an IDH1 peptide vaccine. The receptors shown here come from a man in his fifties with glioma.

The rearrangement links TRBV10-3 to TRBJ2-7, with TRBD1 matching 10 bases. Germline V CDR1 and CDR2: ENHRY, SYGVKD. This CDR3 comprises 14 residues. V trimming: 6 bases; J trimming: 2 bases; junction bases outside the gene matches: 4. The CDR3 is CAISSGTGAYEQYF. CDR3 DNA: TGTGCCATCAGCTCCGGGACAGGGGCCTACGAGCAGTACTTC.

The CDR3 sequence is CASSLTSGVYEQYF. For the CDR3, the DNA is TGCGCCAGCAGCTTGACTAGCGGGGTCTACGAGCAGTACTTC. V gene TRBV5-1 combines with J gene TRBJ2-7; 10 bases match TRBD2. V was pared by 1 base and J by 3 bases, with 1 base of the junction left unmatched. Germline V gives CDR1 SGHRS, CDR2 YFSETQ. The CDR3 extends over 14 amino acids.

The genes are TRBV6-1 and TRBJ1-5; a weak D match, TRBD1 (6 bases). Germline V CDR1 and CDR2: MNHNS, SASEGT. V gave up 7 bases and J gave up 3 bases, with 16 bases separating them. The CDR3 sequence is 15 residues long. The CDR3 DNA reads TGTGCCAGCAAAGTGGGAGGGGGAATCAATCAGCCCCAGCATTTT. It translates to CASKVGGGINQPQHF.

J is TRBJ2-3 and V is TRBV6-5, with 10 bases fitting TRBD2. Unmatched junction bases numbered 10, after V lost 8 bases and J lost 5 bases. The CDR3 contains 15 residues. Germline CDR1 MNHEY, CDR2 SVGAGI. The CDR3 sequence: CASSKREGPRDTQYF. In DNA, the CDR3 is TGTGCCAGCTCCAAGCGGGAGGGCCCTCGAGATACGCAGTATTTT.

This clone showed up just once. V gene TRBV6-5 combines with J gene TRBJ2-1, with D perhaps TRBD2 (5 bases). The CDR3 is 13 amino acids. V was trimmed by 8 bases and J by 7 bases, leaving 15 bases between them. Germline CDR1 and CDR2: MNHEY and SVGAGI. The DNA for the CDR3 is TGTGCCAGCCGCCGTGGCTCGGGGAATGAGCAGTTCTTC. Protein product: CASRRGSGNEQFF.

The CDR3: CASSHPFPLGGRTTDTQYF. CDR3 DNA: TGCGCCAGCAGTCATCCCTTCCCCCTCGGGGGGAGGACCACAGATACGCAGTATTTT. V is TRBV23-1 and J is TRBJ2-3; 7 bases align to TRBD2. TRBV23-1 is an ORF for which the function is uncertain. The CDR3 totals 19 residues. The V gene end was trimmed by 3 bases and the J gene end by 2 bases; junction bases not matched to a gene: 17.

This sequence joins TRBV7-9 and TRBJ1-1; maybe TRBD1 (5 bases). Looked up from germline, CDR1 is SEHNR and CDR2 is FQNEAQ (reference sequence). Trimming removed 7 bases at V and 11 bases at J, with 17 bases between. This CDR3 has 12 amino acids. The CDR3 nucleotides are TGTGCCAGCACCAGCCCCGGGAGGGGTGCTTTCTTT. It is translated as CASTSPGRGAFF.

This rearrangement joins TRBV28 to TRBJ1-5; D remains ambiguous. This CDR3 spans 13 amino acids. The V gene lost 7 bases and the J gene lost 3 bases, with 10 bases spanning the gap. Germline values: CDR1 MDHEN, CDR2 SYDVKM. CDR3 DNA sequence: TGTGCCAGCACCCCCCTTACCAATCAGCCCCAGCATTTT. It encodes CASTPLTNQPQHF.

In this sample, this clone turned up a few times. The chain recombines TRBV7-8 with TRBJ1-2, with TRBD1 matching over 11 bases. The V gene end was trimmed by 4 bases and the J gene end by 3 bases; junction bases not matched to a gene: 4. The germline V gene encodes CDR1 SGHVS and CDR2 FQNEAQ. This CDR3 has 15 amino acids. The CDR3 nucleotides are TGTGCCAGCAGCTCACGGACAGGGGGCGACTATGGCTACACCTTC. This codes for CASSSRTGGDYGYTF.

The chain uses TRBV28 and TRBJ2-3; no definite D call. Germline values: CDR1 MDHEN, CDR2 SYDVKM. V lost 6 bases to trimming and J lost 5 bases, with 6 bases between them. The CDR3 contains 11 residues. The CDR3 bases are TGTGCCAGCAGCTACATAGATACGCAGTATTTT. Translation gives CASSYIDTQYF.

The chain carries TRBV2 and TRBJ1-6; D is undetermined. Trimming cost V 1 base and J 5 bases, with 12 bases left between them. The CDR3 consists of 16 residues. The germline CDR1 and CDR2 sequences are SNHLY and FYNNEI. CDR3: CASSEEVARNNSPLHF. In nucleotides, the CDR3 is TGTGCCAGCAGTGAAGAGGTTGCAAGAAATAATTCACCCCTCCACTTT.

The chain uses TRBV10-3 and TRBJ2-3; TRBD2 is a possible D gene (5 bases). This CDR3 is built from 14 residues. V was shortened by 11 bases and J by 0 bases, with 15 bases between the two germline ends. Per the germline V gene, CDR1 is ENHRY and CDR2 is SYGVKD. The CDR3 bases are TGTGCCGCGTCAGACGGCGGGAGCACAGATACGCAGTATTTT. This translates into CAASDGGSTDTQYF.

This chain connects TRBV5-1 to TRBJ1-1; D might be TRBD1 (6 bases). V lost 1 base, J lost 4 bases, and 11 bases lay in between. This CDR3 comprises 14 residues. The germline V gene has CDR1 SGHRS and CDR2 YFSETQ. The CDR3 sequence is CASSLKTGSTEAFF. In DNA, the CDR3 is TGCGCCAGCAGCTTGAAAACAGGGTCCACTGAAGCTTTCTTT.

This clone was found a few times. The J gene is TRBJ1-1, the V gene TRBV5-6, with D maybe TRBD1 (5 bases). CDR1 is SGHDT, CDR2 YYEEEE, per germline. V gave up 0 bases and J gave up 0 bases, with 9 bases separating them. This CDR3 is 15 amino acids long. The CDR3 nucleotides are TGTGCCAGCAGCTTGGCATTAGGGGTGAACACTGAAGCTTTCTTT. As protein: CASSLALGVNTEAFF.

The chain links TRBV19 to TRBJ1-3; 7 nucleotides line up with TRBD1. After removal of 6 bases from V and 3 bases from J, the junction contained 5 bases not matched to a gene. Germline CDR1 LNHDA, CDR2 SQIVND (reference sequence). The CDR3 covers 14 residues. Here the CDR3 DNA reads TGTGCCAGTAGCGAACAGGGGCGTGGAAACACCATATATTTT. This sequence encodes CASSEQGRGNTIYF.

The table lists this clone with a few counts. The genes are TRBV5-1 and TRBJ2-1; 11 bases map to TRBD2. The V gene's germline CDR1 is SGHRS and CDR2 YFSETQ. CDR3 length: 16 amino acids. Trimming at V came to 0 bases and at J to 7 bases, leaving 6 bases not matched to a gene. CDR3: CASSLVGLAGGNEQFF. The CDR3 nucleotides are TGCGCCAGCAGCTTGGTAGGTCTAGCGGGAGGAAATGAGCAGTTCTTC.

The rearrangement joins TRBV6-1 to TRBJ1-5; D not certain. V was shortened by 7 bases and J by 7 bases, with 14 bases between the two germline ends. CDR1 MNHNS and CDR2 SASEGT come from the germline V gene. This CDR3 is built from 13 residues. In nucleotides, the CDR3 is TGTGCCAGCACCCGGACGCCCGGGCAGCCCCAGCATTTT. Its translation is CASTRTPGQPQHF.

The CDR3 region is CASREDRGVFNEQFF. The DNA of the CDR3 is TGTGCCAGCAGGGAGGACAGGGGTGTTTTCAATGAGCAGTTCTTC. V usage is TRBV7-8 and J usage is TRBJ2-1, with TRBD1 matching over 9 bases. With V trimmed by 6 bases and J by 6 bases, 9 bases remained unmatched. CDR3 size: 15 residues. CDR1 and CDR2 from the germline V gene are SGHVS and FQNEAQ.

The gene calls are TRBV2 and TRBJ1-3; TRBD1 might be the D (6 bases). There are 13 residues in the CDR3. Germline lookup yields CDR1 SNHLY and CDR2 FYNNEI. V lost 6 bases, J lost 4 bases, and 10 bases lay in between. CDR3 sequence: CASSQGGGNTIYF. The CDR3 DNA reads TGTGCCAGCAGCCAAGGGGGAGGAAACACCATATATTTT.

CDR3 nucleotide sequence: TGTGCCAGCAGCGACCGGACAGGAGGCTACACCTTC. It is translated as CASSDRTGGYTF. The chain has TRBV6-1 and TRBJ1-2; 7 bases fit TRBD1. The CDR3 contains 12 residues. V lost 6 bases, J lost 8 bases, and 6 bases stayed unmatched. CDR1 is MNHNS and CDR2 is SASEGT in the germline V gene.

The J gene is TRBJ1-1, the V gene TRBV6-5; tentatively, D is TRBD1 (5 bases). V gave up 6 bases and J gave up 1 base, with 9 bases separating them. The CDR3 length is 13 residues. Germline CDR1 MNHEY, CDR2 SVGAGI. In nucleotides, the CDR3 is TGTGCCAGCAGCCCCACAGGGAACACTGAAGCTTTCTTT. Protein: CASSPTGNTEAFF.

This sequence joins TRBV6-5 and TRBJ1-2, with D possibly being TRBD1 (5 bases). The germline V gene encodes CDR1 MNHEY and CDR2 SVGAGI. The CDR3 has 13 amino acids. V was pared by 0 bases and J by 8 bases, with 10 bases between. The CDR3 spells CASSYSAGSGYTF. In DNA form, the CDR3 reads TGTGCCAGCAGTTACTCGGCAGGGAGCGGCTACACCTTC.